The 9 T cell receptor beta chains presented below share a single source sample, sequenced in a study of technical replicates of blood from a few donors. Assay used: immunoSEQ multiplex PCR; TCRdb lists only in-frame clones, some missing. The repertoire holds 65,000 to 95,000 clones, with about 98% as singletons. The sample consisted of T cells isolated from PBMCs. The receptors were gathered from a human donor in good health.

The rearrangement uses TRBV2 and TRBJ2-3; TRBD1 matches 7 bases. Trimming cost V 2 bases and J 3 bases; bases outside gene matches: 5. Germline CDR1 is SNHLY and CDR2 is FYNNEI. The CDR3 is made up of 15 amino acids. DNA of the CDR3: TGTGCCAGCAGTGAAACGGGACAGAGTACAGATACGCAGTATTTT. Its translation: CASSETGQSTDTQYF. The whole variable domain, remainder taken from reference TRBV2 and TRBJ2-3, is EPEVTQTPSHQVTQMGQEVILRCVPISNHLYFYWYRQILGQKVEFLVSFYNNEISEKSEIFDDQFSVERPDGSNFTLKIRSTKLEDSAMYFCASSETGQSTDTQYFGPGTRLTVL.

The chain recombines TRBV5-1 with TRBJ2-7; no clear D gene. This CDR3 spans 13 amino acids. The germline gives CDR1 SGHRS, CDR2 YFSETQ. V dropped 1 base and J dropped 4 bases, with 9 bases sitting between them. The CDR3 nucleotides read TGCGCCAGCAGCTTGACTAACGGTTACGAGCAGTACTTC. Its translation: CASSLTNGYEQYF.

CDR3 sequence (DNA): TGCAGCGTTGGGTGGGACAGGGATGTTATGGCCAAAAACATTCAGTACTTC. Its translation: CSVGWDRDVMAKNIQYF. V is TRBV29-1 and J is TRBJ2-4, with 9 nucleotides matching TRBD1. Trimming at V came to 4 bases and at J to 1 base, leaving 11 bases not matched to a gene. CDR1 SQVTM and CDR2 ANQGSEA come from the germline V gene. The CDR3 covers 17 residues. Complete variable domain (other parts from reference TRBV29-1 and TRBJ2-4): SAVISQKPSRDICQRGTSLTIQCQVDSQVTMMFWYRQQPGQSLTLIATANQGSEATYESGFVIDKFPISRPNLTFSTLTVSNMSPEDSSIYLCSVGWDRDVMAKNIQYFGAGTRLSVL.

The rearrangement links TRBV6-1 to TRBJ2-4, with a possible D match to TRBD2 (5 bases). The CDR3 is made up of 14 amino acids. V lost 10 bases, J lost 8 bases, and 21 bases lay in between. Germline V gene sequence: CDR1 MNHNS, CDR2 SASEGT. CDR3 in DNA: TGTGCCACCTCGGGAAACGGGCGAAGGGACATTCAGTACTTC. Protein product: CATSGNGRRDIQYF.

This clone was seen a single time. This chain joins TRBV7-9 and TRBJ1-2, with 7 bases that match TRBD1. The germline CDR1 and CDR2 sequences are SEHNR and FQNEAQ (reference sequence). This CDR3 comprises 14 residues. With V trimmed by 4 bases and J by 0 bases, 2 bases remained unmatched. The CDR3 reads CASSYGTANYGYTF. Here the CDR3 DNA reads TGTGCCAGCAGCTACGGGACAGCTAACTATGGCTACACCTTC.

V usage is TRBV11-3 and J usage is TRBJ1-3; no reliable D call. The CDR3 totals 13 residues. V dropped 0 bases and J dropped 7 bases, with 7 bases sitting between them. Germline-derived CDR1 and CDR2 are SGHNT and YENEEA. The CDR3 protein is CASSLEFGNTIYF. The CDR3 DNA follows: TGTGCCAGCAGCTTAGAGTTTGGCAACACCATATATTTT.

In DNA, the CDR3 is TGTGCCAGCAGCCCATTACTTGCGGGGGGGCGCGACCCCTCGGGGAATGAGCAGTTCTTC. This codes for CASSPLLAGGRDPSGNEQFF. This rearrangement joins TRBV11-3 to TRBJ2-1, with 9 bases identical to TRBD2. V lost 5 bases, J lost 7 bases, and 24 bases stayed unmatched. Germline loops: CDR1 SGHNT, CDR2 YENEEA. This CDR3 region has 20 residues.

This sequence joins TRBV4-1 and TRBJ2-7; 8 nucleotides match TRBD1. Germline CDR1 and CDR2: MGHRA and YSYEKL. The CDR3 extends over 16 amino acids. The trim removed 0 bases at V and 2 bases at J, leaving 6 bases unmatched. Here the CDR3 reads CASSQDLQGATYEQYF. CDR3 sequence (DNA): TGCGCCAGCAGCCAAGATCTTCAGGGGGCAACCTACGAGCAGTACTTC.

The J gene is TRBJ2-2, the V gene TRBV6-1; D call uncertain. V was clipped by 4 bases and J by 4 bases, with 13 bases between them. The CDR3 has 15 amino acids. Germline V CDR1 and CDR2: MNHNS, SASEGT. CDR3 sequence reads: CASSAYGSGTGELFF. In nucleotides, the CDR3 is TGTGCCAGCAGTGCTTACGGTTCGGGCACCGGGGAGCTGTTTTTT.